Each of the 22 T cell receptor beta chains below was sequenced from the same sample in a study of CD8 T cells in ankylosing spondylitis. TCRdb re-analysed the 5' RACE reads in MiXCR, keeping a single row per CDR3 protein. The sample comprises just over 300,000 distinct CDR3 sequences, 20% of which are singletons, and roughly 3.6% rests with the top ten. Sequenced: blood, either unsorted or a sorted T cell fraction (not recorded which). All receptors come from a female donor with ankylosing spondylitis or in good health (not recorded which).

The chain uses TRBV7-2 and TRBJ2-3; D is possibly TRBD1 (5 bases). This CDR3 is 14 amino acids long. Deletions cut 4 bases from V and 4 bases from J, with 12 bases between. Germline V gives CDR1 SGHTA, CDR2 FQGNSA. The CDR3 is CASSSYQGADTQYF. CDR3 nucleotides: TGTGCCAGCAGCTCCTACCAGGGTGCAGATACGCAGTATTTT.

The rearrangement joins TRBV3-1 to TRBJ2-5; 8 positions match TRBD2. Germline V lookup: CDR1 LGHDT, CDR2 YNNKEL (reference sequence). This CDR3 spans 16 amino acids. The V and J ends lost 4 bases and 4 bases, in that order; junction bases with no gene match: 11. The CDR3 loop reads CASSPGGTSGTETQYF. The CDR3, as DNA: TGTGCCAGCAGCCCGGGGGGAACTAGCGGTACAGAGACCCAGTACTTC.

This clonotype was counted at least ten times. V usage is TRBV12-3 or TRBV12-4 and J usage is TRBJ2-1; D unresolved. This CDR3 is 14 amino acids long. V dropped 3 bases and J dropped 6 bases, with 12 bases sitting between them. For the CDR3, the DNA is TGTGCCAGCAGTTTGCCCCCCCCAGTCAATGAGCAGTTCTTC. Its protein product is CASSLPPPVNEQFF.

There are a few counts of this clonotype. The V and J genes are TRBV5-6 and TRBJ2-7, with D unclear. The V gene lost 0 bases and the J gene lost 3 bases, with 7 bases spanning the gap. Germline values: CDR1 SGHDT, CDR2 YYEEEE. This CDR3 comprises 13 residues. Written as DNA, the CDR3 is TGTGCCAGCAGCTTGGGACACGTCTACGAGCAGTACTTC. Protein: CASSLGHVYEQYF.

This chain joins TRBV7-8 and TRBJ2-7; D is tentatively TRBD1 or TRBD2 (5 bases each). This CDR3 contains 15 residues. Germline CDR1 and CDR2: SGHVS and FQNEAQ. Trimming took off 5 bases at V and 0 bases at J, with 14 bases between the two ends. The CDR3 nucleotides are TGTGCCAGCAGCAGGAGGACACCTATCTCCTACGAGCAGTACTTC. Its protein is CASSRRTPISYEQYF.

The CDR3 coding sequence is TGTGCCAGCAGCCCACTTCTCGGGACTAGCGGGAGAGAGACCCAGTACTTC. It codes for CASSPLLGTSGRETQYF. The V call is TRBV5-6, the J call TRBJ2-5, with 14 bases fitting TRBD2. This CDR3 is 17 amino acids long. Germline values: CDR1 SGHDT, CDR2 YYEEEE. V gave up 4 bases and J gave up 4 bases; unmatched junction bases: 9.

In its sample, this clonotype was seen many times. The gene calls are TRBV29-1 and TRBJ2-5; possibly TRBD1 for D (6 bases). The CDR3 sequence is 14 residues long. Looked up from germline, CDR1 is SQVTM and CDR2 is ANQGSEA. V was shortened by 4 bases and J by 2 bases, with 14 bases between the two germline ends. CDR3 in amino acids: CSVVGQGQQETQYF. CDR3 nucleotides: TGCAGCGTTGTAGGGCAGGGGCAGCAAGAGACCCAGTACTTC.

The gene calls are TRBV7-6 and TRBJ2-1; D may match TRBD1 or TRBD2 (5 bases each). Germline lookup yields CDR1 SGHVS and CDR2 FNYEAQ. This CDR3 is built from 16 residues. The V end lost 6 bases, the J end lost 0 bases, and 15 bases lay between the germline ends. The CDR3 loop reads CASSSGTLSSYNEQFF. In DNA, the CDR3 is TGTGCCAGCAGTTCCGGGACCCTGAGCTCCTACAATGAGCAGTTCTTC.

This clonotype was recorded a few times. CDR3 sequence: CASSSGGTQHF. The DNA of the CDR3 is TGTGCCAGCAGCTCTGGAGGGACCCAGCATTTT. The chain is built from TRBV6-2 or TRBV6-3 and TRBJ1-5; D is ambiguous. V lost 6 bases, J lost 11 bases, and 11 bases lay in between. The CDR3 runs 11 residues. Germline V gene sequence: CDR1 MNHEY, CDR2 SVGEGT.

The J gene is TRBJ1-1, the V gene TRBV25-1; no clear D gene. Germline CDR1 is MGHDK and CDR2 is SYGVNS. Trimming pared 3 bases from V and 0 bases from J, leaving 5 bases between. The CDR3 totals 13 residues. CDR3 protein: CASSDNLNTEAFF. CDR3 nucleotides: TGTGCCAGCAGTGATAATCTGAACACTGAAGCTTTCTTT. Full variable domain (outside the CDR3, taken from reference TRBV25-1 and TRBJ1-1): EADIYQTPRYLVIGTGKKITLECSQTMGHDKMYWYQQDPGMELHLIHYSYGVNSTEKGDLSSESTVSRIRTEHFPLTLESARPSHTSQYLCASSDNLNTEAFFGQGTRLTVV.

This clonotype was observed many times. The chain is built from TRBV20-1 and TRBJ2-7; D not certain. The CDR3 has 13 residues. V lost 1 base and J lost 1, with 8 bases in between. From germline, CDR1 is DFQATT and CDR2 SNEGSKA (reference sequence). CDR3 sequence (DNA): TGCAGTGCTAGAGTCCGGGCATCCTACGAGCAGTACTTC. Translating gives CSARVRASYEQYF.

The table lists this clonotype with a count of one. The chain is built from TRBV23-1 and TRBJ2-6; either TRBD1 or TRBD2 may supply D (6 bases each). TRBV23-1 is an ORF; its function is uncertain. The germline V and J ends were trimmed by 7 bases and 2 bases, with 24 bases remaining between them. CDR3 length: 19 residues. The chain's CDR3 is CASIPLGGHPNPGANVLTF. The CDR3 DNA follows: TGCGCCAGCATCCCCCTGGGGGGACACCCCAACCCTGGGGCCAACGTCCTGACTTTC.

There are many counts of this clonotype. This rearrangement joins TRBV10-3 to TRBJ2-5, with 8 bases matching TRBD2. CDR1 ENHRY and CDR2 SYGVKD come from the germline V gene. The CDR3 loop spans 15 amino acids. The V and J ends lost 6 bases and 4 bases, in that order; junction bases with no gene match: 10. CDR3 sequence (DNA): TGTGCCATCAGCCGGGGGGGACTAGAGGCAGAGACCCAGTACTTC. Amino acid sequence: CAISRGGLEAETQYF.

V is TRBV4-3 and J is TRBJ1-2, with 10 bases fitting TRBD1. This CDR3 has 14 residues. The V gene's germline CDR1 is LGHNA and CDR2 YSLEER. The V gene end was trimmed by 2 bases and the J gene end by 7 bases; junction bases not matched to a gene: 4. The CDR3 sequence is CASSQSRDRGGYTF. The CDR3 DNA is TGCGCCAGCAGCCAAAGCCGGGACAGGGGTGGCTACACCTTC.

The V and J genes are TRBV20-1 and TRBJ2-7; 7 nucleotides match TRBD2. The CDR3 consists of 14 residues. CDR1 DFQATT and CDR2 SNEGSKA come from the germline V gene (reference sequence). The ends lost 3 bases at V and 7 bases at J; junction bases unmatched: 12. In DNA, the CDR3 is TGCAGTGCTAGTGTTCGCGGGAGTATCGGAGAGCAGTACTTC. The encoded protein is CSASVRGSIGEQYF.

This clonotype was picked up many times. The chain couples TRBV20-1 to TRBJ1-1, with unresolved D. The germline V gene has CDR1 DFQATT and CDR2 SNEGSKA (reference sequence). The V end was cut by 3 bases, the J end by 0 bases, with 8 bases between. CDR3 size: 13 residues. CDR3 sequence (DNA): TGCAGTGCTAGTAACGGAATGAACACTGAAGCTTTCTTT. This sequence encodes CSASNGMNTEAFF.

At least ten counts were recorded for this clonotype. The chain employs TRBV12-3 or TRBV12-4 and TRBJ1-1; D not resolved. V was pared by 6 bases and J by 2 bases, with 10 bases between. The CDR3 totals 13 residues. The CDR3 region has the DNA TGTGCCAGCAGCCCCCACGTTAACACTGAAGCTTTCTTT. This sequence encodes CASSPHVNTEAFF.

This clonotype showed up many times. This rearrangement joins TRBV29-1 to TRBJ2-1; the match to TRBD2 covers 13 bases. Per germline, CDR1 SQVTM and CDR2 ANQGSEA. The CDR3 length is 14 residues. V shed 7 bases, J shed 9 bases, and the junction held 9 bases outside the gene matches. DNA of the CDR3: TGCAGCGCTGCCGGACTAGCGGGAGTTAGTGAGCAGTTCTTC. This sequence encodes CSAAGLAGVSEQFF.

This clonotype was recorded many times. The genes are TRBV12-3 or TRBV12-4 and TRBJ2-1, with D possibly being TRBD1 or TRBD2 (5 bases each). Trimming pared 6 bases from V and 1 base from J, leaving 10 bases between. This CDR3 is 14 amino acids long. This CDR3 is CASSKEGSYNEQFF. The CDR3 DNA sequence: TGTGCCAGCAGCAAAGAGGGGTCCTACAATGAGCAGTTCTTC.

This clonotype was seen at least ten times. The chain has TRBV20-1 and TRBJ1-4; D call uncertain. The germline V and J ends were trimmed by 3 bases and 0 bases, with 11 bases remaining between them. The CDR3 has 15 amino acids. In germline, CDR1 is DFQATT, CDR2 SNEGSKA (reference sequence). The DNA for the CDR3 is TGCAGTGCTAGCGGCTCAGAGCCAACTAATGAAAAACTGTTTTTT. Amino acids: CSASGSEPTNEKLFF.

This clonotype turned up a few times. The V call is TRBV19, the J call TRBJ2-2; no clear D. Germline V gene lookup returns CDR1 LNHDA and CDR2 SQIVND (reference sequence). The CDR3 is 15 residues long. V was pared by 5 bases and J by 6 bases, with 16 bases between. As DNA, the CDR3 is TGTGCCAGTAGTTTCTCCTTGGGTCATCCCGGGGAGCTGTTTTTT. This codes for CASSFSLGHPGELFF.

This chain connects TRBV27 to TRBJ2-1; TRBD1 is a possible D gene (5 bases). This CDR3 region has 14 residues. V dropped 1 base and J dropped 10 bases, with 14 bases sitting between them. CDR1 is MNHEY and CDR2 is SMNVEV in the germline V gene (reference sequence). CDR3 sequence (DNA): TGTGCCAGCAGTTTATTGGGGCAGCTCGGGGAGCAGTTCTTC. Protein: CASSLLGQLGEQFF.